A selection of T cell receptor beta chains follows, all from one sample in a study of shared clonotypes between healthy human individuals. The repertoire was sequenced with immunoSEQ multiplex PCR; TCRdb's copy has only in-frame clones and lacks some. In the table there are approximately 1,500,000 clones, roughly 96% of which are singletons. The sequencing input was naive CD4+ T cells sorted from blood. These receptors all stem from a man under 40 in good health. Each CDR3 is given with its conserved first and last residue. The D gene is left open where the match is weak.

v_gene	d_gene	j_gene	CDR3nt	CDR3aa
TRBV7-9	.	TRBJ1-1	TGTGCCAGCAGCTTAGCGGACCGGAACACTGAAGCTTTCTTT	CASSLADRNTEAFF
TRBV21-1	.	TRBJ1-5	TGTGCCAGCAGCAAAGCGGACCTCCGGGCGGGGAATAGCAATCAGCCCCAGCATTTT	CASSKADLRAGNSNQPQHF
TRBV9	TRBD2	TRBJ2-7	TGTGCCAGCAGCGCCGGACTAGCGGGGATCTCCTACGAGCAGTACTTC	CASSAGLAGISYEQYF
TRBV19	.	TRBJ2-7	TGTGCCAGTAGTATCGGCGGGACGTCCTACGAGCAGTACTTC	CASSIGGTSYEQYF
TRBV5-5	.	TRBJ2-7	TGTGCCAGCAGCCCTTCTGGCGGGTCCCGTTGGGGCGAGCAGTACTTC	CASSPSGGSRWGEQYF
TRBV4-1	.	TRBJ1-4	TGCGCCAGCAGCCAAGATCTTGCGCGGGGGGCTGAAAAACTGTTTTTT	CASSQDLARGAEKLFF
TRBV4-3	.	TRBJ2-2	TGCGCCAGCAGCCAAGTGGCTGGGGACACCGGGGAGCTGTTTTTT	CASSQVAGDTGELFF
TRBV5-1	.	TRBJ2-3	TGCGCCAGCAGCTTGGATCTGGGAGGTGCAGATACGCAGTATTTT	CASSLDLGGADTQYF
TRBV4-3	.	TRBJ1-2	TGCGCCAGCAGCCAAGCGGCTATTGGCTATGGCTACACCTTC	CASSQAAIGYGYTF
TRBV5-4	.	TRBJ2-3	TGTGCCATTCACAGCTGGGGGGATCCTAGCACAGATACGCAGTATTTT	CAIHSWGDPSTDTQYF
TRBV9	TRBD2	TRBJ2-1	TGTGCCAGCAGCCAAACTAGCGGAGATTACAATGAGCAGTTCTTC	CASSQTSGDYNEQFF
TRBV11-2	.	TRBJ2-1	TGTGCCAGCAGCTTCGGACGGTACAATGAGCAGTTCTTC	CASSFGRYNEQFF
TRBV7-2	.	TRBJ1-4	TGTGCCAGCAGCAAATTCCCGGGAGGGATGGGTGGAACTAATGAAAAACTGTTTTTT	CASSKFPGGMGGTNEKLFF
TRBV2	.	TRBJ2-5	TGTGCCAGCAGTGGACAGGCCAGGGAGACCCAGTACTTC	CASSGQARETQYF
TRBV28	.	TRBJ2-3	TGTGCCAGCAGTTTTGGGGACTTTGCAGATACGCAGTATTTT	CASSFGDFADTQYF